This T cell receptor (beta chain) was identified in a study of radiation and T cells in renal cell carcinoma. Only in-frame clones appear in the TCRdb table, and some are missing; sequencing was by immunoSEQ multiplex PCR. Among over 120,000 clones listed, about 88% were seen once. The germline V and J ends were trimmed by 4 bases and 2 bases, with 38 bases remaining between them. This CDR3 spans 23 amino acids. From germline, CDR1 is SGDLS and CDR2 YYNGEE. Study-level results: In blood, top tumor clones expanded by 2 weeks, shrinking by 4.

Remarks on this clone: The antigen is unknown.

As for time point: baseline pretreatment blood. Regarding treatment: 15 Gy SBRT to primary tumor, nephrectomy 4 weeks later. Blood was sampled at baseline, 2 weeks and 4 weeks after SBRT. This renal cell carcinoma was of the clear cell type. V usage is TRBV9 and J usage is TRBJ2-3; D might be TRBD1 (7 bases). The origin of this receptor is a woman in her 50s with renal cell carcinoma. The sample in question was blood, obtained from a patient whose treatment included radiotherapy and nephrectomy. CDR3 nucleotides: TGTGCCAGCAGCACACCAAGACCGAGGAGGGGACAGCAAGCCCAGGCCAACACAGATACGCAGTATTTT. Translation: CASSTPRPRRGQQAQANTDTQYF. Full variable domain (outside the CDR3, taken from reference TRBV9 and TRBJ2-3): DSGVTQTPKHLITATGQRVTLRCSPRSGDLSVYWYQQSLDQGLQFLIQYYNGEERAKGNILERFSAQQFPDLHSELNLSSLELGDSALYFCASSTPRPRRGQQAQANTDTQYFGPGTRLTVL.